This T cell receptor beta chain came from a study of Graves' ophthalmopathy and Graves' hyperthyroidism. At the level of the study: At initial diagnosis, peripheral blood was obtained, and this preceded any treatment.

The table lists this clonotype with many counts. The stable label applied to hyperthyroidism with no ophthalmopathy within 18 months of follow-up. Each diagnosis was determined on the basis of clinical symptoms, serum thyroxine, TRAb, thyroid ultrasound and orbital computed tomography. The authors amplified TCR beta CDR3 regions, and they did so from RNA transcripts for repertoire sequencing. HTBI primers served in a first-round RT-PCR, which a second-round multiplex PCR followed. TCRdb analysed the multiplex PCR reads with MiXCR anew, one entry per CDR3 protein. This sample has 400,000 to 450,000 distinct CDR3 sequences; around 20% occur once, and the top ten carry 3%. Germline CDR1 MNHEY, CDR2 SMNVEV (reference sequence). CDR3 length equals 11 residues. Between the trimmed V and J ends, which lost 10 bases and 5 bases, there was a span of 11 bases.

Sequencing was performed on peripheral blood. The V and J genes are TRBV27 and TRBJ2-5; the D is unclear. The clonotype comes from a woman aged 18-30 years with stable Graves' hyperthyroidism. CDR3 sequence: CATYPLETQYF. CDR3 nucleotide sequence: TGTGCCACCTATCCCCTCGAGACCCAGTACTTC.